This TCR beta chain was identified in a study of regulatory T cells in long-lasting Graves disease. The time point is: persistent/refractory GD, antithyroid drugs over 5 years with positive TRAb. The TCR library used RNA extracted from PBMCs. Tubes containing EDTA received nine milliliters of drawn peripheral blood. This clonotype was seen repeatedly, ten times or more. Its antigen is not known. Points from the study as a whole: Persistent Graves' patients showed reduced TCR diversity versus newly diagnosed patients. Accuracy was possibly reduced by small sample size.

CDR3 length: 14 residues. V was pared by 5 bases and J by 0 bases, with 4 bases of the junction left unmatched. Combining iRepertoire HTBI primers with Arm-PCR of CDR3 regions, the authors built TCR beta libraries. TCRdb itself ran the multiplex PCR reads through MiXCR, one entry per CDR3 protein. This table has roughly 400,000 distinct CDR3 sequences, less than 25% appearing once. This sequence originates from a female donor with Graves disease. V usage is TRBV12-3 or TRBV12-4 and J usage is TRBJ2-7; 7 positions match TRBD1. This material consisted of peripheral blood mononuclear cells (PBMCs), taken when the disease was refractory, from a patient treated with antithyroid drugs. DNA of the CDR3: TGTGCCAGCAGTACGACAGGGAACTCCTACGAGCAGTACTTC. It translates to CASSTTGNSYEQYF.